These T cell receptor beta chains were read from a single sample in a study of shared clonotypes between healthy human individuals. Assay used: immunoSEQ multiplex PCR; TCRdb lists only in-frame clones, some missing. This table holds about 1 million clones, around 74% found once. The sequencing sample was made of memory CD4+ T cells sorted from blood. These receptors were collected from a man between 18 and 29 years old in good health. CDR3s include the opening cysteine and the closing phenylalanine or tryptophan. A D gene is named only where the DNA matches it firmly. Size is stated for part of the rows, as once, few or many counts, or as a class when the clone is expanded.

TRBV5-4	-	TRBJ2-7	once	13	CASSAKSSYEQYF	TGTGCCAGCAGCGCAAAGAGCTCCTACGAGCAGTACTTC
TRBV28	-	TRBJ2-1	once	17	CASSFRGGGYSYNEQFF	TGTGCCAGCAGTTTCCGTGGTGGCGGGTACTCCTACAATGAGCAGTTCTTC
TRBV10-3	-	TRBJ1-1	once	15	CAISPGGVLGTEAFF	TGTGCCATCAGCCCCGGGGGGGTATTAGGCACTGAAGCTTTCTTT
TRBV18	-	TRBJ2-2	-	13	CASSPRTDGELFF	TGTGCCAGCTCACCACGGACAGACGGGGAGCTGTTTTTT
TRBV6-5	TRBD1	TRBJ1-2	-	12	CASGDRGPGYTF	TGTGCCAGCGGGGACAGGGGGCCTGGCTACACCTTC
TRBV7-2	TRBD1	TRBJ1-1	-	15	CASSFPYLGQTEAFF	TGTGCCAGCAGCTTCCCATACTTGGGACAGACTGAAGCTTTCTTT
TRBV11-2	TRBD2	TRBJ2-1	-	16	CASSLSVAGGHSEQFF	TGTGCCAGCAGCTTATCCGTAGCGGGGGGTCATAGTGAGCAGTTCTTC
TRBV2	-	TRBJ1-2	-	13	CASSEPTRNGYTF	TGTGCCAGCAGTGAACCGACAAGAAATGGCTACACCTTC
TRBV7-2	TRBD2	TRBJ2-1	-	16	CASSLGTSGRRNEQFF	TGTGCCAGCAGCTTGGGAACTAGCGGGAGACGGAATGAGCAGTTCTTC
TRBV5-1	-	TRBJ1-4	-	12	CASRGNNEKLFF	TGCGCCAGCAGAGGGAATAATGAAAAACTGTTTTTT
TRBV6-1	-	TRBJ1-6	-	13	CASSTDHNSPLHF	TGTGCCAGCAGTACGGACCATAATTCACCCCTCCACTTT
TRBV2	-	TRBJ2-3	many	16	CASSDSDVRVADTQYF	TGTGCCAGCAGTGATTCTGACGTCCGTGTCGCAGATACGCAGTATTTT
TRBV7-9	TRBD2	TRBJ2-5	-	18	CASSLGRTSGSSAETQYF	TGTGCCAGCAGCTTAGGTCGGACTAGCGGGAGTAGTGCAGAGACCCAGTACTTC